The rows below give T cell receptor beta chains drawn from one sample of a study of T cells in localized non-small cell lung cancer. Only in-frame clones appear in the TCRdb table, and some are missing; sequencing was by immunoSEQ multiplex PCR. The sample holds about 27,000 clones, around 86% seen once. Material: peripheral blood, obtained before any cancer treatment. These receptors originate from a woman aged 40-69 years with stage I lung adenocarcinoma. The CDR3 runs from the conserved cysteine through the conserved F or W. The D gene is left open where the match is weak.

cdr3_aa	d_call	v_call
CASSNRGLAGDEQYF	TRBD2	TRBV19
CASSLAVHSNQPQHF	.	TRBV5-5
CASSLAGHNEQFF	.	TRBV27
CASSRSGAGGSSGANVLTF	.	TRBV19
CASSWGQGVSTEAFF	TRBD1	TRBV5-5
CASSYDGYTF	.	TRBV6-6
CSVSDSSNQPQHF	.	TRBV29-1
CASSQRGRSYEQYF	.	TRBV4-1
CSAASSETQYF	.	TRBV20-1
CASSEYRTQETQYF	.	TRBV2
CASRGTGIGTQYF	.	TRBV6-5